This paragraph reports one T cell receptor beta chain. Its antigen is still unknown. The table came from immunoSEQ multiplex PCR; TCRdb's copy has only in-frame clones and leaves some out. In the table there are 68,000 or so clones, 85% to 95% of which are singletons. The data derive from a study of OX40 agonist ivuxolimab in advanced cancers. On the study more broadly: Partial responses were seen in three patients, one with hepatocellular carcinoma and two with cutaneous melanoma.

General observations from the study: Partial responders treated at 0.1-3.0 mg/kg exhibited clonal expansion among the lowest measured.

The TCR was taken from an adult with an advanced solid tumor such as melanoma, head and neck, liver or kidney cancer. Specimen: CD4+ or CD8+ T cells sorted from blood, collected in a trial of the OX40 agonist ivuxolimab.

Here the CDR3 reads CASSLRPPRDEQYF. The DNA of the CDR3 is TGTGCCAGCAGTCTGCGACCTCCCAGGGACGAGCAGTACTTC. The rearrangement joins TRBV6-1 to TRBJ2-7; D is possibly TRBD1 (5 bases). The V gene lost 5 bases and the J gene lost 5 bases, with 16 bases spanning the gap. From germline, CDR1 is MNHNS and CDR2 SASEGT. This CDR3 has 14 residues.